This T cell receptor (beta chain) stems from a study of control samples from healthy donors and cancer patients (dated by TCRdb to about 2020). Inclusive of the bounding cysteine and phenylalanine, the CDR3 is 16 residues long. The DNA shown is the 48-base CDR3, in frame from base 1. Germline trimming amounts to 5 bases on V and 8 bases on J, with 12 as the count of junction bases outside the gene matches. Sequences SGHTA (CDR1) and FQGNSA (CDR2) are obtained from the germline V gene. Libraries were made using the immunoSEQ multiplex PCR assay. The table was pulled from immuneACCESS by TCRdb, which kept in-frame rearrangements only. Such tables lose some clones; where checked, under half of the loss comes from unresolved V genes, and the rest has no known cause. The sample contains some 100,000 clones, 87% of them found a single time. 15% to 20% of the sample is held by the ten biggest clonotypes.

To note about this clone: Its antigen remains undetermined. Within one base of it there is no much larger clone, and no base qualities were kept.

The sequence came from a woman between 50 and 59 years old in good health. Sequencing was carried out using blood. Recombination linked TRBV7-2 to TRBJ1-4; 9 of the junction bases match TRBD1. The CDR3 region reads CASSTLPGQGTEKLFF. The DNA is as follows: TGTGCCAGCAGCACTCTACCGGGACAGGGAACGGAAAAACTGTTTTTT.